The 3 T cell receptor beta chains in this list originate from one sample, sequenced in a study of cytomegalovirus exposure and HLA in healthy donors. Use of 60 Vbeta and 13 Jbeta primers characterized the PCR. Data came from immunoSEQ multiplex PCR; TCRdb stores just in-frame clones and leaves some out. The sample lists about 59,000 clones, about 81% occurring once. The sequencing input was PBMCs. These TCRs come from a man aged 30 to 45 in good health and CMV-seropositive.

The V call is TRBV5-1, the J call TRBJ1-6, with 9 bases lining up with TRBD1. CDR1 is SGHRS, CDR2 YFSETQ, per germline. The J segment lost 6 bases and the V segment lost 4 bases, leaving 5 bases of the junction unmatched. The CDR3 sequence is 15 residues long. DNA of the CDR3: TGCGCCAGCAGCGCGGACAGGGGAAGTAATTCACCCCTCCACTTT. It codes for CASSADRGSNSPLHF.

The J gene is TRBJ1-2, the V gene TRBV29-1; D unresolved. CDR3 length equals 13 residues. The germline gives CDR1 SQVTM, CDR2 ANQGSEA. V shed 3 bases and J shed 7 bases, with 15 bases lying between them. The CDR3: CSVEAGIARGYTF. CDR3 DNA sequence: TGCAGCGTTGAGGCGGGAATCGCTCGTGGCTACACCTTC.

CDR3 residues: CASSLNGPSNQPQHF. In DNA, the CDR3 is TGTGCCAGCAGTTTAAACGGTCCTAGCAATCAGCCCCAGCATTTT. The chain is built from TRBV28 and TRBJ1-5; D gene uncertain. V was shortened by 2 bases and J by 0 bases, with 8 bases between the two germline ends. This CDR3 comprises 15 residues. Germline V CDR1 and CDR2: MDHEN, SYDVKM.